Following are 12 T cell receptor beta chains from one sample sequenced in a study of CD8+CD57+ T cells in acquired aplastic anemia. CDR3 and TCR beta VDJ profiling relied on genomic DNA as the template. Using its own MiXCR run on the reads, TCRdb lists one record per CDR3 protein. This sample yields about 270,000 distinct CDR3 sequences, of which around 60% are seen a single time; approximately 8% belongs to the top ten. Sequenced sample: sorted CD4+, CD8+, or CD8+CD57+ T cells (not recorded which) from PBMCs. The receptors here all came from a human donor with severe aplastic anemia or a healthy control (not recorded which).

As DNA, the CDR3 is TGCAGCGTTCAGGACAGGGTCACTGAAGCTTTCTTT. It encodes CSVQDRVTEAFF. The chain is built from TRBV29-1 and TRBJ1-1; 8 nucleotides align to TRBD1. The V gene end was trimmed by 5 bases and the J gene end by 4 bases; junction bases not matched to a gene: 3. Germline assignment: CDR1 SQVTM and CDR2 ANQGSEA. The CDR3 spans 12 residues.

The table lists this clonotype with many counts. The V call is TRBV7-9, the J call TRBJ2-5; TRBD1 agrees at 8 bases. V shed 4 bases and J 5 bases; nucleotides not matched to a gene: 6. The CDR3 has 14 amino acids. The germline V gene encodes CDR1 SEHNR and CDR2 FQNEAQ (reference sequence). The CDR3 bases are TGTGCCAGCAGCTCACAGGGGGTGGTGGAGACCCAGTACTTC. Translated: CASSSQGVVETQYF.

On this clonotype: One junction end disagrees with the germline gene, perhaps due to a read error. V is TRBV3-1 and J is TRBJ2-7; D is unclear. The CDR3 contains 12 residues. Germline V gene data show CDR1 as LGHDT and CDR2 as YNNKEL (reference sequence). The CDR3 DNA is TGTGCCAGCAGCCCACCAATTGGTGAGCCGTACTTC. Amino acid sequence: CASSPPIGEPYF.

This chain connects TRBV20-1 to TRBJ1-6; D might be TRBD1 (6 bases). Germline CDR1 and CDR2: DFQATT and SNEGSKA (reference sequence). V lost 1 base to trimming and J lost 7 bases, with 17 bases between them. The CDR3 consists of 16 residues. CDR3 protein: CSARAQVGAKNSPLHF. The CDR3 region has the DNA TGCAGTGCTAGAGCCCAGGTGGGGGCCAAGAATTCACCCCTCCACTTT.

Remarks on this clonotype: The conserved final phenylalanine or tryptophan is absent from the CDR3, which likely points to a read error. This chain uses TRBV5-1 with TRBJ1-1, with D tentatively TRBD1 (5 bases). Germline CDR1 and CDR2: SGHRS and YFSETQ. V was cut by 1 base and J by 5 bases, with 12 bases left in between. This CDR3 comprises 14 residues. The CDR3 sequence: CASSLRSEGTEAFL. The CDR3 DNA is TGCGCCAGCAGCTTGCGGTCAGAGGGGACTGAAGCTTTCCTT.

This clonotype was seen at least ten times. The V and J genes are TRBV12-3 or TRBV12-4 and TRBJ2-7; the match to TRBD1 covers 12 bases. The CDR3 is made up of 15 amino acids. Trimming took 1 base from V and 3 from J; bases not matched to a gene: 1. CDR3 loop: CASSLGDRGLYEQYF. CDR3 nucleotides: TGTGCCAGCAGTTTAGGGGACAGGGGGCTCTACGAGCAGTACTTC.

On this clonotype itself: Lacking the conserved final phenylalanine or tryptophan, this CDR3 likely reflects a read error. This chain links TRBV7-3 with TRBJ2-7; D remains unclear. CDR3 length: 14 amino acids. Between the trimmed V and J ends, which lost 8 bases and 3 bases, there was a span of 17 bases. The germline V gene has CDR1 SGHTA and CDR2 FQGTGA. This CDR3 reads CASGRLCGIYEQYS. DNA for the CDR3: TGTGCCAGCGGCCGACTCTGTGGGATCTACGAGCAGTACTCC.

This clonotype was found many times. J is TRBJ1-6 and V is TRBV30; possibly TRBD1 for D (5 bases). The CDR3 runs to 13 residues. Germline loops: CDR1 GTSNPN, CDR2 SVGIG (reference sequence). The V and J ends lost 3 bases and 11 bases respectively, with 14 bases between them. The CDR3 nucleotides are TGTGCCTGGAGGGTGGGGGTGCGGGCACCCCTCCACTTT. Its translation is CAWRVGVRAPLHF. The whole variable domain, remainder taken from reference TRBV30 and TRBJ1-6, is SQTIHQWPATLVQPVGSPLSLECTVEGTSNPNLYWYRQAAGRGLQLLFYSVGIGQISSEVPQNLSASRPQDRQFILSSKKLLLSDSGFYLCAWRVGVRAPLHFGNGTRLTVT.

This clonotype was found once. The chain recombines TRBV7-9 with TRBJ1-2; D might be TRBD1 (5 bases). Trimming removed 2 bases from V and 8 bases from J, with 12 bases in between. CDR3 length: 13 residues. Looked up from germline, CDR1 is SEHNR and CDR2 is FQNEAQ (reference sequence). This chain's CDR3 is CASSLSEGVGYTF. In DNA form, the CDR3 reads TGTGCCAGCAGCTTATCGGAAGGGGTAGGCTACACCTTC. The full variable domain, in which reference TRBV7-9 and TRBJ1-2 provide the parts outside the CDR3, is DTGVSQNPRHKITKRGQNVTFRCDPISEHNRLYWYRQTLGQGPEFLTYFQNEAQLEKSRLLSDRFSAERPKGSFSTLEIQRTEQGDSAMYLCASSLSEGVGYTFGSGTRLTVV.

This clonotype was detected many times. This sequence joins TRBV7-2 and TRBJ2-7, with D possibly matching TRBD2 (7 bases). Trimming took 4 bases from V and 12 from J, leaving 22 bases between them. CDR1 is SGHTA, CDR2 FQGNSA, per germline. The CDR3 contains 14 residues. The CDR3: CASSSPLAGAPWYF. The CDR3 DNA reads TGTGCCAGCAGCTCCCCTTTGGCGGGGGCCCCCTGGTACTTC.

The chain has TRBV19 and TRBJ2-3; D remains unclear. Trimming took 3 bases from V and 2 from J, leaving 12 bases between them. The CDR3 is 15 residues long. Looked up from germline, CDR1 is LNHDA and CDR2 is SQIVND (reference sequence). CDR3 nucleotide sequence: TGTGCCAGTAGTATTGGTATTCGGGCCACAGATACGCAGTATTTT. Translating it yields CASSIGIRATDTQYF.

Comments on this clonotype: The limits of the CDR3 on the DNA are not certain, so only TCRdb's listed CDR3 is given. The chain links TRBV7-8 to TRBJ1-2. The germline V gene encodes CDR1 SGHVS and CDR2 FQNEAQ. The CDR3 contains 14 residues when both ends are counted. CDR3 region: CASSQGTFGPGYTF.